The 5 T cell receptor beta chains given below trace back to one sample, sequenced in a study of shared clonotypes between healthy human individuals. Produced via immunoSEQ multiplex PCR; TCRdb's table is partial and in-frame only. In the table there are a few million clones, 90% to 95% of which are singletons. The material sequenced was naive CD4+ T cells from PBMCs. Documented subset: CD45RA+ positively selected. The origin of the receptors is a young man in good health. Some clones in this sample may be carry-over from other donors' samples.

The chain carries TRBV28 and TRBJ1-2, with 7 bases matching TRBD1. Trimming cost V 3 bases and J 1 base; bases outside gene matches: 5. The CDR3 spans 15 residues. CDR1 MDHEN and CDR2 SYDVKM come from the germline V gene. The CDR3: CASSLGTAINYGYTF. The CDR3 DNA sequence: TGTGCCAGCAGTTTGGGGACAGCGATTAACTATGGCTACACCTTC.

The CDR3, as DNA: TGCGCCAGCAGCTTCGACAGCGCCGAAAAACTGTTTTTT. It encodes CASSFDSAEKLFF. The chain uses TRBV5-1 and TRBJ1-4; possible D gene TRBD1, 5 bases. The germline V and J ends were trimmed by 2 bases and 8 bases, with 10 bases remaining between them. The CDR3 sequence is 13 residues long. Germline CDR1 SGHRS, CDR2 YFSETQ.

The chain is built from TRBV27 and TRBJ2-7; D is unresolved. The length of the CDR3 is 11 residues. The V end lost 8 bases, the J end lost 2 bases, and 7 bases lay between the germline ends. CDR1 is MNHEY, CDR2 SMNVEV, per germline (reference sequence). CDR3 nucleotide sequence: TGTGCCAGCGGCAGACCCTACGAGCAGTACTTC. As protein: CASGRPYEQYF.

The V and J genes are TRBV20-1 and TRBJ1-1; possible D gene TRBD1, 6 bases. Germline CDR1 reads DFQATT; CDR2 reads SNEGSKA (reference sequence). This CDR3 region has 11 residues. V was trimmed by 7 bases and J by 11 bases, leaving 17 bases between them. CDR3 residues: CSVGGAGRAFF. The CDR3 DNA follows: TGCAGTGTCGGGGGGGCAGGGAGGGCTTTCTTT.

The J gene is TRBJ1-2, the V gene TRBV7-2, with 7 nucleotides matching TRBD1. The CDR3 contains 13 residues. V was clipped by 8 bases and J by 6 bases; unmatched bases: 9. From germline, CDR1 is SGHTA and CDR2 FQGNSA. The CDR3 region has the DNA TGTGCCAGCGGAGTAAACAGGGGAGATGGCTACACCTTC. This gives the protein CASGVNRGDGYTF.